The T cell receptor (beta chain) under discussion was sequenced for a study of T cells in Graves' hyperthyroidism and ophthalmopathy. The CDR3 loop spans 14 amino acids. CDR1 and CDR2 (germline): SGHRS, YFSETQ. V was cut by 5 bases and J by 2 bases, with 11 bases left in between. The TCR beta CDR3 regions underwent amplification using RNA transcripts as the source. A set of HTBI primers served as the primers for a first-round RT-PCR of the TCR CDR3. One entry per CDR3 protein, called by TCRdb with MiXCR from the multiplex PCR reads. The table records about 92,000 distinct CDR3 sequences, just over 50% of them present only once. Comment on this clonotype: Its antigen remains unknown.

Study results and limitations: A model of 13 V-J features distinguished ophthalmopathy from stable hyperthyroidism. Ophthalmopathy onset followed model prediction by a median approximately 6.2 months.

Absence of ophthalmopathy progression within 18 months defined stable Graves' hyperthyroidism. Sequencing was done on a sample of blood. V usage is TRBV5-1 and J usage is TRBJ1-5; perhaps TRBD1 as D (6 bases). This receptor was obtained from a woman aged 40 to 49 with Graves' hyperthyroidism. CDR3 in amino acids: CASREGGGNQPQHF. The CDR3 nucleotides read TGCGCCAGCAGAGAGGGGGGTGGCAATCAGCCCCAGCATTTT.